This T cell receptor beta chain was sequenced during a study of control samples from healthy donors and cancer patients. Measured with immunoSEQ multiplex PCR; TCRdb has only the in-frame clones, and not every one. The sample includes around 120,000 clones, around 96% of them seen just once. Per germline, CDR1 MNHEY and CDR2 SMNVEV (reference sequence). The germline V and J ends were trimmed by 6 bases and 7 bases, with 12 bases remaining between them. This CDR3 has 12 residues. V is TRBV27 and J is TRBJ1-1; tentative D call: TRBD1 (6 bases). Sequencing input: blood. This receptor was taken from a man aged 30 to 39 in good health. CDR3 DNA: TGTGCCAGCAGAGAAAGGGGGAGTGAAGCTTTCTTT. Amino acids: CASRERGSEAFF.